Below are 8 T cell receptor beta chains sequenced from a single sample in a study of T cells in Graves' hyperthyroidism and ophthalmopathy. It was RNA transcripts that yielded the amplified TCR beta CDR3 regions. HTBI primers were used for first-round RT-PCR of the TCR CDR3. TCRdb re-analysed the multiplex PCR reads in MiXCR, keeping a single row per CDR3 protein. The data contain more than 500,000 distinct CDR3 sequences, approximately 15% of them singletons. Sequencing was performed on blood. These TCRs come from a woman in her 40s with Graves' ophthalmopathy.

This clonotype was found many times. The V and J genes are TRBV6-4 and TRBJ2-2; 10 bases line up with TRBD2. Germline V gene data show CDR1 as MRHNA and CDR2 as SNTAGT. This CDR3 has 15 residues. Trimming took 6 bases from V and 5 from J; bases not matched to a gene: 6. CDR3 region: CASSLLAGSTGELFF. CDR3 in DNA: TGTGCCAGCAGCCTACTAGCGGGGAGTACCGGGGAGCTGTTTTTT.

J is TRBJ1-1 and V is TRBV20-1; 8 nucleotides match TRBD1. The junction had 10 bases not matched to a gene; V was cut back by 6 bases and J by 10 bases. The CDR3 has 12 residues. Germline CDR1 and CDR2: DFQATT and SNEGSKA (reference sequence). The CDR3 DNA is TGCAGTGCCACAGGGGGGGCGGGTTTAGCTTTCTTT. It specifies CSATGGAGLAFF.

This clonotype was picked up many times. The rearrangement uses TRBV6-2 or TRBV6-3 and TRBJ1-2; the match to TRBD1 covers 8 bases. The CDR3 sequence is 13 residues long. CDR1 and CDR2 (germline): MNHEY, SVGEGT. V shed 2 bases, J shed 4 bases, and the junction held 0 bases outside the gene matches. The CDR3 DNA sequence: TGTGCCAGCAGTTACCAGGGGGCCTATGGCTACACCTTC. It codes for CASSYQGAYGYTF.

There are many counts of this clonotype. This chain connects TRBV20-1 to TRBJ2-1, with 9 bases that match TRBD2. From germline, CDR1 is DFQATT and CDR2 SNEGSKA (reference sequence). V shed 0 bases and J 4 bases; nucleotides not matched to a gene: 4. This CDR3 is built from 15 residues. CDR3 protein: CSARDGGRVYNEQFF. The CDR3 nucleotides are TGCAGTGCTAGAGATGGCGGGAGGGTTTACAATGAGCAGTTCTTC.

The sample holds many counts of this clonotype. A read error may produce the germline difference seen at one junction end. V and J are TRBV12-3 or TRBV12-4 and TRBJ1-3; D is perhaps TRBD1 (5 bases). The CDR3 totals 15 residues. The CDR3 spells CASSARGIPGDTIYF. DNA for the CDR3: TGTGCCAGCAGTGCCCGGGGCATTCCTGGAGACACCATATATTTT.

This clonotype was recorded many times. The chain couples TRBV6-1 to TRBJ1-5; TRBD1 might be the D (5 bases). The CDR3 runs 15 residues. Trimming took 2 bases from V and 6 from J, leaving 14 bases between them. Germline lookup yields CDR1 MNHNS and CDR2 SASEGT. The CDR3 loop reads CASSEWGESSQPQHF. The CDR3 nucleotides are TGTGCCAGCAGTGAATGGGGGGAATCGAGTCAGCCCCAGCATTTT.

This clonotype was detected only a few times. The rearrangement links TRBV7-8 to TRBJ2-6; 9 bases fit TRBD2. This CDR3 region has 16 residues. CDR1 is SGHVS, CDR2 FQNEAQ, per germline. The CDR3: CATQREERSGANVLTF. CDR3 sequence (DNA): TGTGCTACACAGCGGGAGGAAAGGTCTGGGGCCAACGTCCTGACTTTC.

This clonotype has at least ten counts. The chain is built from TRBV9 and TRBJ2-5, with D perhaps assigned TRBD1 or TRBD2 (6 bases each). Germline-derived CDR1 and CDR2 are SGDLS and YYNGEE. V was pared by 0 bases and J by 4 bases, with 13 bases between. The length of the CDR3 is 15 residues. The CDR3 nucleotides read TGTGCCAGCAGCGTAGGTCGGGGGCTGGGAGAGACCCAGTACTTC. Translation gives CASSVGRGLGETQYF.